The subject of this entry is one T cell receptor (beta chain). Its antigen remains undetermined. The junction does not match germline at one end; this may be a read error. Including cysteine and phenylalanine, the CDR3 has 15 amino acids. Only the CDR3 DNA is retained, 45 bases long and in frame from the first base. Via the germline V gene (reference sequence), CDR1 is DFQATT and CDR2 SNEGSKA. This specimen belongs to a study of response to subunit inactivated influenza vaccine (dated by TCRdb to 2016 to 2019). About the study as a whole: Deep quantitative profiling of the T cell receptor repertoire was used in the study to follow responses to a trivalent subunit inactivated influenza vaccine.

The library was made by RT-PCR. The instrument was an Illumina HiSeq 2500. Using fastp at Q25 and MiXCR, TCRdb reprocessed the public reads and kept productive beta chains. CDR3 protein duplicates are merged, each entry listing the most common genes and DNA. The sample has roughly 190,000 distinct CDR3 sequences on record, roughly an eighth of them singletons. The ten largest make up approximately 24% of the sample. General study outcomes and caveats: The authors suggested that each seasonal influenza vaccination may recruit only a limited number of new T cells.

The chain links TRBV20-1 with TRBJ2-7; a stretch of 8 junction bases matches TRBD2. This receptor was taken from a man over 45 who received an inactivated influenza vaccine. Donor details come from another sample of the same person, matched by shared clones. Material: CD8+ T cells sorted from PBMCs, obtained around 5 days after vaccination. The CDR3 region has the sequence CSAPSGGGQNYQQYF. The sequenced DNA: TGCAGTGCGCCTTCCGGGGGGGGACAAAACTACCAGCAGTACTTC.